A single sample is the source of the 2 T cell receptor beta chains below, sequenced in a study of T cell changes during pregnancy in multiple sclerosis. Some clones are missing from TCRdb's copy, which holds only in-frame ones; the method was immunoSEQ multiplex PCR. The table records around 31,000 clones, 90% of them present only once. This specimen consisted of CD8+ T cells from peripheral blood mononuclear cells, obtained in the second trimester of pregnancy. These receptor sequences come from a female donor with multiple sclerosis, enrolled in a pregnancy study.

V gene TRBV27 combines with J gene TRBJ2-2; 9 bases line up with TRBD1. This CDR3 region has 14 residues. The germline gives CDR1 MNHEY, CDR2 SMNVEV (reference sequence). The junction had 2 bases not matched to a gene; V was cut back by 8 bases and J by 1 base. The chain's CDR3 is CASSDRGNTGELFF. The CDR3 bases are TGTGCCAGCTCGGACAGGGGGAACACCGGGGAGCTGTTTTTT.

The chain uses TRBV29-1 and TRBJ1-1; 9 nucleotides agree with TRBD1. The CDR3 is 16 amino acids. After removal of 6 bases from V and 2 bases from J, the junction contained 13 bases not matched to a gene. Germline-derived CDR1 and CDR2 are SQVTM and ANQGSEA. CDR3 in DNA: TGCAGCGTCCAAGCCGTCCGGGACAGGGATAACACTGAAGCTTTCTTT. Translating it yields CSVQAVRDRDNTEAFF.